A single sample is the source of the 6 T cell receptor beta chains below, sequenced in a study of neurological immune-mediated disorders. Stated time point: technical triplicate 2. TCRdb used MiXCR to reprocess the 5' RACE reads, holding one entry per CDR3 protein. The sample comprises roughly 30,000 distinct CDR3 sequences, roughly 13% of which are singletons, and approximately 5% rests with the top ten. What was sequenced was CD4+ T cells from blood. These receptors originate from a female donor with HTLV-1-associated myelopathy (HAM/TSP).

This clonotype was detected only once. CDR3 DNA: TGTGTCAACAGACAAATTAGCACAGATACGCAGTATTTT. Protein sequence: CVNRQISTDTQYF. The chain is built from TRBV6-5 and TRBJ2-3; D is uncertain. There are 13 residues in the CDR3. Germline V lookup: CDR1 MNHEY, CDR2 SVGAGI.

This clonotype qualifies as medium-sized. This chain links TRBV14 with TRBJ2-1; D perhaps matches TRBD2 (7 bases). Trimming took off 1 base at V and 4 bases at J, with 11 bases between the two ends. Germline assignment: CDR1 SGHDN and CDR2 FVKESK. The CDR3 runs 15 residues. This chain's CDR3 is CASSQVAGAYNEQFF. The CDR3 DNA is TGTGCCAGCAGCCAAGTTGCGGGGGCGTACAATGAGCAGTTCTTC.

This clonotype was observed at least ten times. The chain employs TRBV28 and TRBJ2-3, with D perhaps matching TRBD1 (5 bases). The CDR3 covers 15 residues. V dropped 2 bases and J dropped 0 bases, with 9 bases sitting between them. Germline V gene data show CDR1 as MDHEN and CDR2 as SYDVKM. CDR3 coding DNA: TGTGCCAGCAGTTTAACAGGAGCTAGCACAGATACGCAGTATTTT. Translated: CASSLTGASTDTQYF.

This clonotype was picked up many times. The V call is TRBV5-1, the J call TRBJ2-2, with D unclear. V dropped 0 bases and J dropped 4 bases, with 10 bases sitting between them. The germline CDR1 and CDR2 sequences are SGHRS and YFSETQ. The CDR3 sequence is 15 residues long. The CDR3 DNA follows: TGCGCCAGCAGCTTGGCACCGCCGGGCACCGGGGAGCTGTTTTTT. Translation gives CASSLAPPGTGELFF.

The sample holds a few counts of this clonotype. The V and J genes are TRBV10-3 and TRBJ1-1, with 9 bases that match TRBD1. Trimming removed 2 bases from V and 3 bases from J; junction bases left unmatched: 7. This CDR3 spans 16 amino acids. Germline CDR1 is ENHRY and CDR2 is SYGVKD. CDR3 amino acids: CAISEITGGSDTEAFF. In nucleotides, the CDR3 is TGTGCCATCAGTGAGATTACAGGGGGCTCAGACACTGAAGCTTTCTTT.

This clonotype was recorded many times. CDR3 sequence (DNA): TGTGCCAGCAGCCAGAGGGGACTAGCGGCAGATACGCAGTATTTT. It is translated as CASSQRGLAADTQYF. The gene calls are TRBV13 and TRBJ2-3, with 11 nucleotides matching TRBD2. The length of the CDR3 is 15 residues. Germline V gene sequence: CDR1 PRHDT, CDR2 FYEKMQ (reference sequence). V lost 5 bases, J lost 4 bases, and 5 bases stayed unmatched. The entire variable domain, with the rest obtained from reference TRBV13 and TRBJ2-3, is as follows: AAGVIQSPRHLIKEKRETATLKCYPIPRHDTVYWYQQGPGQDPQFLISFYEKMQSDKGSIPDRFSAQQFSDYHSELNMSSLELGDSALYFCASSQRGLAADTQYFGPGTRLTVL.